Listed here is a single T cell receptor (beta chain). Its antigen remains unknown. The study ran its PCR with 60 Vbeta and 13 Jbeta primers. The data were produced by immunoSEQ multiplex PCR, yet TCRdb's version contains in-frame clones alone and is incomplete. The table has approximately 170,000 clones, around 85% seen once; the top ten hold 1%. This sample was included in a study of cytomegalovirus exposure and HLA in healthy donors. Broader study findings: In a later analysis, parvovirus B19, influenza, CMV and Epstein-Barr virus appeared linked to several top co-occurrence clusters. Reports described diagnosis of cytomegalovirus status by the classifier as highly specific and sensitive. Earlier findings revealed that most TCR beta V segments proved productive either about 87% or about 30% of the time. Sequencing likely generated an artifact that appeared as a cluster of highly shared sequence variants.

This CDR3 region has 11 residues. V was clipped by 6 bases and J by 5 bases, with 4 bases between them. Germline CDR1 and CDR2: MDHEN and SYDVKM. The chain carries TRBV28 and TRBJ1-4; no reliable D call. The specimen sequenced was PBMCs. The sequence derives from a boy between 2 and 10 years old in good health and CMV-seronegative. CDR3 DNA: TGTGCCAGCAGCCTGAATGAAAAACTGTTTTTT. Translating it yields CASSLNEKLFF.